This T cell receptor beta chain derives from a study of T-cell memory formation after mild COVID-19. The overall study: Largely donor-specific sequence clusters came from two donors. Study results and limitations: CD8+ contracting clones occupied EMRA, while CD4+ ones occupied mainly CM and EM.

TCRdb re-called the 5' RACE reads through MiXCR, storing one row per CDR3 protein. This table has 400,000 to 450,000 distinct CDR3 sequences, roughly 17% appearing once. The length of the CDR3 is 13 residues. Germline-derived CDR1 and CDR2 are LNHNV and YYDKDF (reference sequence). V lost 0 bases to trimming and J lost 8 bases, with 7 bases between them. This clonotype was picked up a small number of times. What it binds is not known. The rearrangement links TRBV15 to TRBJ1-4; D gene unclear. What was sequenced was PBMCs or a T cell subset sorted from them (not recorded which). This receptor was obtained from a man aged 18 to 29 who had mild COVID-19 (a few samples of this study predate the infection). Cell type and time point are not known. In DNA form, the CDR3 reads TGTGCCACCAGCAGAGACCTACGGGAAAAACTGTTTTTT. Translation: CATSRDLREKLFF. Using reference TRBV15 and TRBJ1-4 for the parts outside the CDR3, the full variable domain is DAMVIQNPRYQVTQFGKPVTLSCSQTLNHNVMYWYQQKSSQAPKLLFHYYDKDFNNEADTPDNFQSRRPNTSFCFLDIRSPGLGDTAMYLCATSRDLREKLFFGSGTQLSVL.